The 27 T cell receptor beta chains below were found in one sample sequenced in a study of OX40 agonist ivuxolimab in advanced cancers. Profiled with immunoSEQ multiplex PCR; TCRdb holds only in-frame clones, not every one. Of about 89,000 clones listed, approximately 90% are singletons. The specimen comprised CD4+ or CD8+ T cells sorted from blood, sampled in a trial of the OX40 agonist ivuxolimab. The receptors stem from an adult with an advanced solid tumor such as melanoma, head and neck, liver or kidney cancer.

This clone was picked up one time. The rearrangement joins TRBV19 to TRBJ1-2; 7 bases are a match to TRBD1. The CDR3 has 13 amino acids. Per germline, CDR1 LNHDA and CDR2 SQIVND (reference sequence). V lost 3 bases to trimming and J lost 11 bases; unmatched junction nucleotides: 9. Written as DNA, the CDR3 is TGTGCCAGTAGTATCGAGGACAGGACTATTTACACCTTC. It translates to CASSIEDRTIYTF.

V and J are TRBV7-8 and TRBJ2-7; TRBD2 matches at 9 bases. Germline assignment: CDR1 SGHVS and CDR2 FQNEAQ. This CDR3 comprises 15 residues. V gave up 5 bases and J gave up 1 base; unmatched junction bases: 6. CDR3 DNA: TGTGCCAGCAGCCTAATAGCGGGGGCATCCTACGAGCAGTACTTC. It specifies CASSLIAGASYEQYF.

This clone was found a few times. The CDR3 protein is CASSLDSGGYDGYTF. Here the CDR3 DNA reads TGTGCCAGCAGCTTAGATTCAGGGGGTTATGATGGCTACACCTTC. V is TRBV7-2 and J is TRBJ1-2; 7 nucleotides line up with TRBD1. The CDR3 length is 15 residues. V dropped 1 base and J dropped 6; count of bases not matched to a gene: 8. Germline CDR1 reads SGHTA; CDR2 reads FQGNSA.

The chain has TRBV6-4 and TRBJ1-1; D remains ambiguous. The CDR3 totals 13 residues. V dropped 4 bases and J dropped 1 base, with 7 bases sitting between them. Germline V lookup: CDR1 MRHNA, CDR2 SNTAGT. As DNA, the CDR3 is TGTGCCAGCAGTGTGAACCCGAACACTGAAGCTTTCTTT. This codes for CASSVNPNTEAFF.

The CDR3 DNA reads TGTGCCAGCCTAGGGACAGGGCAACTCTACTCTGGAAACACCATATATTTT. It yields the protein CASLGTGQLYSGNTIYF. The chain uses TRBV28 and TRBJ1-3, with 9 bases matching TRBD1. CDR3 length equals 17 residues. From germline, CDR1 is MDHEN and CDR2 SYDVKM. With 8 bases clipped from V and 0 bases from J, the junction kept 11 bases outside the gene matches. Full variable domain (remainder filled in from reference TRBV28 and TRBJ1-3): DVKVTQSSRYLVKRTGEKVFLECVQDMDHENMFWYRQDPGLGLRLIYFSYDVKMKEKGDIPEGYSVSREKKERFSLILESASTNQTSMYLCASLGTGQLYSGNTIYFGEGSWLTVV.

This chain connects TRBV27 to TRBJ1-5; D is undetermined. Per the germline V gene, CDR1 is MNHEY and CDR2 is SMNVEV (reference sequence). V lost 5 bases and J 4 bases, leaving 15 bases between the germline ends. The CDR3 runs 15 residues. The CDR3 reads CASSPSGRVNQPQHF. For the CDR3, the DNA is TGTGCCAGCAGTCCCTCGGGGAGGGTAAATCAGCCCCAGCATTTT.

The gene calls are TRBV5-4 and TRBJ2-5, with 12 bases lining up with TRBD2. Looked up from germline, CDR1 is SGHNT and CDR2 is YYREEE (reference sequence). The CDR3 is 16 residues long. V shed 3 bases, J shed 4 bases, and the junction held 7 bases outside the gene matches. CDR3 region: CASSSQTSGGVETQYF. In nucleotides, the CDR3 is TGTGCCAGCAGCTCCCAGACTAGCGGGGGAGTAGAGACCCAGTACTTC.

The genes are TRBV6-1 and TRBJ2-3; 8 bases line up with TRBD1. V trimming: 2 bases; J trimming: 2 bases; junction bases outside the gene matches: 12. Looked up from germline, CDR1 is MNHNS and CDR2 is SASEGT. The CDR3 spans 18 residues. The CDR3 region is CASSEFRGGQGFTDTQYF. As DNA, the CDR3 is TGTGCCAGCAGTGAATTTAGGGGAGGACAGGGATTCACAGATACGCAGTATTTT.

CDR3 sequence reads: CSVAGTSGLGVYEQYF. DNA for the CDR3: TGCAGCGTCGCCGGGACTAGCGGGCTTGGAGTCTACGAGCAGTACTTC. The chain carries TRBV29-1 and TRBJ2-7; 12 positions agree with TRBD2. The V segment lost 6 bases and the J segment 3 bases; nucleotides outside the gene matches: 12. Per germline, CDR1 SQVTM and CDR2 ANQGSEA. The CDR3 consists of 16 residues.

This chain connects TRBV28 to TRBJ2-7; D remains ambiguous. The CDR3 has 14 residues. Germline V lookup: CDR1 MDHEN, CDR2 SYDVKM. V was shortened by 4 bases and J by 2 bases, with 12 bases between the two germline ends. CDR3 protein: CASSWLGNPYEQYF. CDR3 coding DNA: TGTGCCAGCAGTTGGCTAGGGAACCCCTACGAGCAGTACTTC.

This chain uses TRBV19 with TRBJ2-7, with D possibly TRBD1 on 6 matching bases. The CDR3 sequence is 15 residues long. Trimming removed 8 bases from V and 0 bases from J, with 17 bases in between. The germline CDR1 and CDR2 sequences are LNHDA and SQIVND (reference sequence). CDR3 loop: CASSLGAGRSYEQYF. The CDR3 bases are TGTGCCAGTTCCTTGGGGGCGGGTCGCTCCTACGAGCAGTACTTC.

A single count supports this clone. This sequence joins TRBV2 and TRBJ1-1, with TRBD1 as a possible D gene (5 bases). The CDR3 consists of 13 residues. Germline loops: CDR1 SNHLY, CDR2 FYNNEI. V lost 2 bases and J 7 bases, leaving 11 bases between the germline ends. CDR3 nucleotides: TGTGCCAGCAGTGAAAGGGGACCAGATGAAGCTTTCTTT. As protein: CASSERGPDEAFF.

On this clone itself: Additional DNA sequences in this sample encode the identical CDR3. The chain is built from TRBV28 and TRBJ2-7, with 9 bases matching TRBD1. The CDR3 runs 16 residues. Trimming cost V 4 bases and J 0 bases; bases outside gene matches: 7. CDR1 MDHEN and CDR2 SYDVKM come from the germline V gene. Here the CDR3 reads CASSSPGQGSSYEQYF. DNA for the CDR3: TGTGCCAGCAGTTCCCCGGGACAGGGATCCTCCTACGAGCAGTACTTC.

The chain recombines TRBV10-1 with TRBJ2-3, with 13 bases that match TRBD2. This CDR3 region has 19 residues. V shed 2 bases, J shed 9 bases, and the junction held 17 bases outside the gene matches. The germline V gene encodes CDR1 WNHNN and CDR2 SYGVQD (reference sequence). CDR3 bases: TGCGCCAGCAGTGAGAGGGGGGGAACGGGACTAGCGGGATGTGACACGCAGTATTTT. The encoded protein is CASSERGGTGLAGCDTQYF.

This clone was seen more than once but under ten times. V is TRBV5-1 and J is TRBJ2-7, with no clear D. The germline V gene has CDR1 SGHRS and CDR2 YFSETQ. CDR3 length equals 15 residues. V lost 0 bases and J 2 bases, leaving 12 bases between the germline ends. CDR3 protein: CASSLAVTNTYEQYF. CDR3 DNA sequence: TGCGCCAGCAGCTTGGCGGTGACGAATACCTACGAGCAGTACTTC.

The chain recombines TRBV9 with TRBJ2-1; 15 bases match TRBD2. After removal of 6 bases from V and 7 bases from J, the junction contained 5 bases not matched to a gene. The CDR3 contains 15 residues. Germline loops: CDR1 SGDLS, CDR2 YYNGEE. CDR3 sequence reads: CASIPGLAGGNEQFF. As DNA, the CDR3 is TGTGCCAGCATACCGGGACTAGCGGGAGGTAATGAGCAGTTCTTC.

The V call is TRBV6-5, the J call TRBJ1-1; no definite D call. Germline lookup yields CDR1 MNHEY and CDR2 SVGAGI. V lost 6 bases and J lost 0, with 5 bases in between. CDR3 size: 12 residues. The chain's CDR3 is CASRSVNTEAFF. In DNA form, the CDR3 reads TGTGCCAGCAGATCAGTGAACACTGAAGCTTTCTTT.

The chain uses TRBV13 and TRBJ1-4; 7 nucleotides line up with TRBD1. Trimming took 6 bases from V and 7 from J; bases not matched to a gene: 8. The CDR3 length is 14 residues. Germline V CDR1 and CDR2: PRHDT, FYEKMQ (reference sequence). This CDR3 is CASSPRGKGEKLFF. The CDR3 nucleotides read TGTGCCAGCAGTCCCAGGGGGAAAGGTGAAAAACTGTTTTTT.

The chain recombines TRBV7-2 with TRBJ1-5; TRBD1 agrees at 10 bases. This CDR3 spans 15 amino acids. After removal of 5 bases from V and 9 bases from J, the junction contained 10 bases not matched to a gene. CDR1 is SGHTA, CDR2 FQGNSA, per germline. CDR3 residues: CASSPGDRGGWPQHF. Here the CDR3 DNA reads TGTGCCAGCAGCCCGGGGGACAGGGGCGGATGGCCCCAGCATTTT.

This chain uses TRBV7-2 with TRBJ1-2; maybe TRBD1 (5 bases). The V end was cut by 6 bases, the J end by 1 base, with 9 bases between. Germline V gives CDR1 SGHTA, CDR2 FQGNSA. The CDR3 is 13 amino acids. This chain's CDR3 is CASSFDSNYGYTF. DNA for the CDR3: TGTGCCAGCAGTTTTGACAGTAACTATGGCTACACCTTC.

This clone was detected only a few times. The chain recombines TRBV27 with TRBJ2-3; 9 bases agree with TRBD2. The V and J ends lost 6 bases and 5 bases, in that order; junction bases with no gene match: 6. The germline V gene has CDR1 MNHEY and CDR2 SMNVEV (reference sequence). This CDR3 has 14 residues. The CDR3 region is CASSRGGAIDTQYF. Here the CDR3 DNA reads TGTGCCAGCAGCCGCGGGGGGGCAATAGATACGCAGTATTTT.

The V and J genes are TRBV7-9 and TRBJ1-3; D uncertain. This CDR3 is built from 15 residues. Trimming removed 1 base from V and 6 bases from J, with 13 bases in between. CDR1 SEHNR and CDR2 FQNEAQ come from the germline V gene (reference sequence). The CDR3 spells CASSLVLGAQNTIYF. In DNA form, the CDR3 reads TGTGCCAGCAGCTTAGTTTTGGGTGCCCAAAACACCATATATTTT. The complete variable domain, with remaining parts taken from reference TRBV7-9 and TRBJ1-3, reads DTGVSQNPRHKITKRGQNVTFRCDPISEHNRLYWYRQTLGQGPEFLTYFQNEAQLEKSRLLSDRFSAERPKGSFSTLEIQRTEQGDSAMYLCASSLVLGAQNTIYFGEGSWLTVV.

The chain joins TRBV19 to TRBJ2-7; TRBD1 matches 10 bases. CDR1 LNHDA and CDR2 SQIVND come from the germline V gene (reference sequence). Trimming took 4 bases from V and 2 from J; bases not matched to a gene: 5. This CDR3 has 15 residues. CDR3 sequence: CASSKPGQGTYEQYF. The CDR3 DNA is TGTGCCAGTAGTAAACCGGGACAGGGGACCTACGAGCAGTACTTC. Variable domain in full (rest from reference TRBV19 and TRBJ2-7): DGGITQSPKYLFRKEGQNVTLSCEQNLNHDAMYWYRQDPGQGLRLIYYSQIVNDFQKGDIAEGYSVSREKKESFPLTVTSAQKNPTAFYLCASSKPGQGTYEQYFGPGTRLTVT.

V and J are TRBV28 and TRBJ1-4, with 9 bases matching TRBD1. J was trimmed by 6 bases and V by 6 bases; bases with no gene match: 5. CDR3 length equals 14 residues. CDR1 and CDR2 (germline): MDHEN, SYDVKM. Here the CDR3 reads CASRTGTGHEKLFF. The DNA of the CDR3 is TGTGCCAGCAGAACCGGGACAGGGCATGAAAAACTGTTTTTT.

This clone has only a few counts. This rearrangement joins TRBV7-2 to TRBJ1-1; the D gene is possibly TRBD1 (6 bases). This CDR3 is 12 amino acids long. V was trimmed by 8 bases and J by 1 base, leaving 8 bases between them. Germline-derived CDR1 and CDR2 are SGHTA and FQGNSA. CDR3 protein: CASGRGNTEAFF. For the CDR3, the DNA is TGTGCCAGCGGCAGGGGGAACACTGAAGCTTTCTTT.

The gene calls are TRBV19 and TRBJ2-5, with D perhaps TRBD2 (5 bases). CDR3 length: 13 amino acids. Trimming removed 3 bases from V and 5 bases from J, with 10 bases in between. From germline, CDR1 is LNHDA and CDR2 SQIVND (reference sequence). The CDR3 bases are TGTGCCAGTAGTATCGGGGTACGGGAGACCCAGTACTTC. It specifies CASSIGVRETQYF.

The rearrangement uses TRBV18 and TRBJ1-2, with 11 bases lining up with TRBD1. V shed 2 bases, J shed 2 bases, and the junction held 4 bases outside the gene matches. Germline CDR1 is KGHSH and CDR2 is LQKENI. CDR3 length equals 16 residues. The CDR3 spells CASSPWTGGSNYGYTF. In DNA, the CDR3 is TGTGCCAGCTCACCATGGACAGGGGGCAGCAACTATGGCTACACCTTC.